This T cell receptor (beta chain) stems from a study of blood T cells in healthy people across ages. Study-wide results and caveats: Expanded clonotype changes were possibly confounded by unknown donor CMV status. Both naive CD4+ cell counts and diversity were greater in long-lived donors than in aged donors.

The use of a sample-barcoded 5' primer and a J-beta primer mix characterized a second PCR of roughly 6 to 11 cycles. From the 5' RACE reads, TCRdb called clonotypes with MiXCR, one entry per CDR3 protein. Counted here are just under 750,000 distinct CDR3 sequences, over 20% occurring once; the ten biggest clones make up about 20%. The study isolated at least 6.5 million PBMCs from each sample. Each sample yielded at least 5.5 micrograms of PBMC total RNA. This CDR3 is 14 amino acids long. The V and J ends lost 1 base and 4 bases respectively, with 8 bases between them. This clonotype was found many times. The antigen remains undetermined.

Sequencing input: blood. The rearrangement uses TRBV12-3 or TRBV12-4 and TRBJ2-1; weak D call: TRBD1 (5 bases). This clonotype originated in a man between 70 and 80 years old in good health. CDR3 sequence (DNA): TGTGCCAGCAGTTTAGGACAGCCTTACAATGAGCAGTTCTTC. Protein sequence: CASSLGQPYNEQFF.